Reported below is one T cell receptor beta chain. In the original analysis: Amplifying reference gene primers gave estimates of nucleated cell counts. The repertoire was sequenced with immunoSEQ multiplex PCR; TCRdb's copy has only in-frame clones and lacks some. V and J calls plus clone size are reproduced from that table; the DNA served to infer D and trimming. The sample records about 73,000 clones, about 79% being singletons. The length of the CDR3 is 14 residues. Germline CDR1 reads SQVTM; CDR2 reads ANQGSEA. Trimming took off 4 bases at V and 0 bases at J, with 13 bases between the two ends. The record originates from a study of blood T cell repertoires in COVID-19.

This sequence originates from a woman aged 60 to 75 with acute or convalescent COVID-19. V usage is TRBV29-1 and J usage is TRBJ2-7; D not certain. Material: peripheral blood. The CDR3 DNA sequence: TGCAGCGTTGCTGCCCCGGCTAGCTCCTACGAGCAGTACTTC. Its translation: CSVAAPASSYEQYF.